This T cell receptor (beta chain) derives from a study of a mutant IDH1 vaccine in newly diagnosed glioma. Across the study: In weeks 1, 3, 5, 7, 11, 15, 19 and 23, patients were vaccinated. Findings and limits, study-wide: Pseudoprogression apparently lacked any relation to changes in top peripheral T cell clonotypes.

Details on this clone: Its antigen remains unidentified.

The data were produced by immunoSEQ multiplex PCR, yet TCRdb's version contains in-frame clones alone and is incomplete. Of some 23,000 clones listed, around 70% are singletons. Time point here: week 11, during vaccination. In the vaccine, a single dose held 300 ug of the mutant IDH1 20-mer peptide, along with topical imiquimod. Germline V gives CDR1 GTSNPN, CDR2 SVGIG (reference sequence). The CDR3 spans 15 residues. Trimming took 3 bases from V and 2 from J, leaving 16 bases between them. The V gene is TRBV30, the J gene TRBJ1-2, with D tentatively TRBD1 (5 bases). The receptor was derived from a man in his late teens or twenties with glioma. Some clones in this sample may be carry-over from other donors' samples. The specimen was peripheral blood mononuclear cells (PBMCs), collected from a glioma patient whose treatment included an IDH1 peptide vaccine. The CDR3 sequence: CAWRRQGGANYGYTF. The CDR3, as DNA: TGTGCCTGGAGACGTCAGGGAGGGGCGAACTATGGCTACACCTTC.